Reported below is one TCR beta chain. The antigen is not known. The CDR3 length is 12 residues. Germline values: CDR1 DFQATT, CDR2 SNEGSKA (reference sequence). Via 5' RACE with UMI labels, TRB cDNA libraries were prepared. Reprocessing the 5' RACE reads, TCRdb reports a single entry for every CDR3 protein and omits DNA. The sample table includes about 130,000 distinct CDR3 sequences. The sample originates from a study of CXCR3-negative and CXCR3-positive naive CD8 T cells. About the study: The total count of TRB reads reached around 130 million, and each library contributed about 1.5 +/- 0.3 million. Study-level results: Similar TRBV-TRBJ usage characterized naive CXCR3-negative and CXCR3-positive cells; memory cells differed. Comparably high diversity was seen in both naive subsets, and much lower diversity in memory CD8+ cells. CXCR3-positive naive cells carried more hydrophobic TRB CDR3s than CXCR3-negative naive cells did.

CD45RO-CCR7+CD27+CD95- cells counted as naive CD8+ T cells. This rearrangement joins TRBV20-1 to TRBJ2-5. Sequencing was done on a sample of naive CXCR3+ CD8+ T cells from blood. The subset denotes: CD45RO-CCR7+CD27+CD95- naive CD8+ T cells expressing CXCR3 (TNR3+). This clonotype originated in a human donor in good health. Some clones in this sample may be carry-over from other donors' samples. The CDR3 spells CSAQGLGETQYF.